These 6 T cell receptor beta chains originate from one sample sequenced in a study of neurological immune-mediated disorders. TCRdb re-called the 5' RACE reads through MiXCR, storing one row per CDR3 protein. The sample records roughly 60,000 distinct CDR3 sequences, roughly 10% being singletons. The source material was PBMCs. Receptor source: a man aged 60 to 69 in good health.

This clonotype was counted at least ten times. The chain has TRBV20-1 and TRBJ2-1; 9 positions agree with TRBD2. The CDR3 has 15 residues. V lost 0 bases, J lost 5 bases, and 5 bases stayed unmatched. Germline assignment: CDR1 DFQATT and CDR2 SNEGSKA (reference sequence). The CDR3 is CSARDASGGNNEQFF. The CDR3 nucleotides read TGCAGTGCTAGAGACGCGAGCGGGGGGAACAATGAGCAGTTCTTC.

This clonotype was seen many times. J is TRBJ2-1 and V is TRBV7-9; D remains unclear. The CDR3 sequence is 13 residues long. The V end lost 5 bases, the J end lost 7 bases, and 12 bases lay between the germline ends. Germline CDR1 is SEHNR and CDR2 is FQNEAQ (reference sequence). This CDR3 reads CASSPRDRNEQFF. The CDR3 DNA reads TGTGCCAGCAGCCCAAGGGATAGGAATGAGCAGTTCTTC.

This clonotype was found many times. This chain connects TRBV7-2 to TRBJ1-5; D call uncertain. V lost 1 base and J lost 6, with 7 bases in between. Germline values: CDR1 SGHTA, CDR2 FQGNSA. The CDR3 runs 13 residues. This CDR3 reads CASSLGEAQPQHF. Here the CDR3 DNA reads TGTGCCAGCAGCTTAGGCGAAGCTCAGCCCCAGCATTTT.

There are many counts of this clonotype. The chain recombines TRBV7-2 with TRBJ2-7; a weak D match, TRBD1 (5 bases). Trimming stripped 6 bases from V and 3 bases from J, with 15 bases between. CDR3 length equals 14 residues. Germline CDR1 SGHTA, CDR2 FQGNSA. The CDR3 DNA follows: TGTGCCAGCAGACTTGGCAGGGAAGTCTACGAGCAGTACTTC. This codes for CASRLGREVYEQYF.

This clonotype was seen many times. The chain recombines TRBV7-2 with TRBJ2-1; a possible D gene is TRBD2 (6 bases). Trimming pared 5 bases from V and 7 bases from J, leaving 12 bases between. The CDR3 has 13 amino acids. Germline lookup yields CDR1 SGHTA and CDR2 FQGNSA. CDR3 loop: CASSRGVTNEQFF. DNA for the CDR3: TGTGCCAGCAGCCGCGGGGTCACAAATGAGCAGTTCTTC.

This clonotype appeared many times. This chain uses TRBV20-1 with TRBJ2-7; D is perhaps TRBD1 or TRBD2 (5 bases each). The CDR3 has 14 residues. With 4 bases removed from V and 3 bases from J, the gap between germline ends came to 16 bases. Germline-derived CDR1 and CDR2 are DFQATT and SNEGSKA (reference sequence). The CDR3 is CSATSGATGYEQYF. CDR3 sequence (DNA): TGCAGTGCTACCTCCGGGGCAACAGGCTACGAGCAGTACTTC.